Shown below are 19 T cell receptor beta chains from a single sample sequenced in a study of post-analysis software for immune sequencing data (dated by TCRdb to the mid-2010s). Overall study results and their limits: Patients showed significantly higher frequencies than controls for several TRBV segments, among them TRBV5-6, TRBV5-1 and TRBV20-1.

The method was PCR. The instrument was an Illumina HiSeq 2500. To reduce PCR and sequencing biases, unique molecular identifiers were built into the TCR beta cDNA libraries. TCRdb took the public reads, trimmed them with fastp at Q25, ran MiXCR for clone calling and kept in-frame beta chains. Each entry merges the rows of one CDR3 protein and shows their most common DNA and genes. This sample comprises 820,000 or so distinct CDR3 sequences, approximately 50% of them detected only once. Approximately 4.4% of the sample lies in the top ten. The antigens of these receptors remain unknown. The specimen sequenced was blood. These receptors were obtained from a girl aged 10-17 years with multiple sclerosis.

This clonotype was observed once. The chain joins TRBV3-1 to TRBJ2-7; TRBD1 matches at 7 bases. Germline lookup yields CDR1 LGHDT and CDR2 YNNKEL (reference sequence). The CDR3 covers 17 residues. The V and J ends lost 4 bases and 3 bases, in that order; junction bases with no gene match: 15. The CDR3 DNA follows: TGTGCCAGCAGCCCCCGGGTGGGGACAGCACTGTTCTACGAGCAGTACTTC. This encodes CASSPRVGTALFYEQYF.

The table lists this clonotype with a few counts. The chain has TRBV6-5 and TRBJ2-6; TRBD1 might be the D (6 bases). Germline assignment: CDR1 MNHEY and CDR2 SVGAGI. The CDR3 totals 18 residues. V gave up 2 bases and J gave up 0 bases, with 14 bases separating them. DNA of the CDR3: TGTGCCAGCAGTTACGGTGCAGGGGCGAGCTCTGGGGCCAACGTCCTGACTTTC. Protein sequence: CASSYGAGASSGANVLTF.

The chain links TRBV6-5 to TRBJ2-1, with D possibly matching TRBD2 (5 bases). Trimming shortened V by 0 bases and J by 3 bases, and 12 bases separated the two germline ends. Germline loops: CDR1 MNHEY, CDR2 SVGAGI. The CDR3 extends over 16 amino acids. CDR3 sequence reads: CASSYSSGGVYNEQFF. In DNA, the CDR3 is TGTGCCAGCAGTTACTCGAGCGGCGGAGTCTACAATGAGCAGTTCTTC.

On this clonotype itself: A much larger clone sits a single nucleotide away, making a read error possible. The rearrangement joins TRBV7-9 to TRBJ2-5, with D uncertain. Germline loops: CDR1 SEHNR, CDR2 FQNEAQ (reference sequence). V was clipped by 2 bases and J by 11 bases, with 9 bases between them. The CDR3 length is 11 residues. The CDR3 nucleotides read TGTGCCAGCAGCTTAAGCCAGGAGCAGTACTTC. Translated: CASSLSQEQYF.

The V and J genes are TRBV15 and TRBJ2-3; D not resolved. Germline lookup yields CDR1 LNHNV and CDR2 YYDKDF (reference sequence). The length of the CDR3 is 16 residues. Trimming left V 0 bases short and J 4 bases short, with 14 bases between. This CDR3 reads CATSREPQAPSDTQYF. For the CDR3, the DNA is TGTGCCACCAGCAGAGAGCCCCAGGCCCCCTCAGATACGCAGTATTTT.

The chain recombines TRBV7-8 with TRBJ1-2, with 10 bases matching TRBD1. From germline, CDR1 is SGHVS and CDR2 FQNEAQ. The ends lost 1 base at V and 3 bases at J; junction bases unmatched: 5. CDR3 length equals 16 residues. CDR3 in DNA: TGTGCCAGCAGCTTAGGAGAGGACAGGGGGGACTATGGCTACACCTTC. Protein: CASSLGEDRGDYGYTF.

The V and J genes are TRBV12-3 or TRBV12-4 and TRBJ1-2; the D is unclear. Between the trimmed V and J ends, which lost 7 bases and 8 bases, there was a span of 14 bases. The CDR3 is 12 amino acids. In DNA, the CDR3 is TGTGCCAGCATCCTCCCGCTGGGGGGCTACACCTTC. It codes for CASILPLGGYTF.

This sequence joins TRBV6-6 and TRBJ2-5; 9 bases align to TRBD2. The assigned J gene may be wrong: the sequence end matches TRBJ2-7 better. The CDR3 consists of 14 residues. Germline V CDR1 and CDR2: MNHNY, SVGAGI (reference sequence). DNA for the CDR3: TGTGCCAGCAGTTCGTCGACTAGCGGATACGAGCAGTACTTC. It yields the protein CASSSSTSGYEQYF.

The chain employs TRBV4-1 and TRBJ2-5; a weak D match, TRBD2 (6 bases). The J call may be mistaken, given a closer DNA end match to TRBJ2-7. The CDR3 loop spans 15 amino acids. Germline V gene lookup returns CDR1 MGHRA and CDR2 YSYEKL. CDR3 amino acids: CASSQGRGDPHEQYF. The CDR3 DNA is TGCGCCAGCAGCCAAGGGAGGGGAGACCCTCACGAGCAGTACTTC.

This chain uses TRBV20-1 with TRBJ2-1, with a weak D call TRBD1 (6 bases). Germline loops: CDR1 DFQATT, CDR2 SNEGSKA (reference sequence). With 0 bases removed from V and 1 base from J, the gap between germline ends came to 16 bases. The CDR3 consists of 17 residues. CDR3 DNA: TGCAGTGCTAGAGAGACGCGGCGAGGGGGATCCTACAATGAGCAGTTCTTC. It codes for CSARETRRGGSYNEQFF.

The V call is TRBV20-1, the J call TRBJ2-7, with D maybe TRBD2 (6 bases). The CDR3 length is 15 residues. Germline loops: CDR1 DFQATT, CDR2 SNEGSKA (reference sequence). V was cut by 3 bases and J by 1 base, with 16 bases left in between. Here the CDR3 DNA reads TGCAGTGCTAGGACCCTAGATCTAGCGTCCTACGAGCAGTACTTC. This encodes CSARTLDLASYEQYF.

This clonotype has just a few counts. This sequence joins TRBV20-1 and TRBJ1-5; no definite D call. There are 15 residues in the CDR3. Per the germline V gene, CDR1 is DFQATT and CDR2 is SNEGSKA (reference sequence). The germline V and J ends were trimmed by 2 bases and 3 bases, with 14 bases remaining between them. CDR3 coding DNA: TGCAGTGCTAGAACTTCGGTTGGCTCCAATCAGCCCCAGCATTTT. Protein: CSARTSVGSNQPQHF.

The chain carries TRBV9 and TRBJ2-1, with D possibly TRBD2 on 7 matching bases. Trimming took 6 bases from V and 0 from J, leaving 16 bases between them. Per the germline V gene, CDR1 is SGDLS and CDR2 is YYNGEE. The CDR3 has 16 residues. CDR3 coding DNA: TGTGCCAGCACCAAAGGGGGGGGGAGCTCCTACAATGAGCAGTTCTTC. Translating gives CASTKGGGSSYNEQFF.

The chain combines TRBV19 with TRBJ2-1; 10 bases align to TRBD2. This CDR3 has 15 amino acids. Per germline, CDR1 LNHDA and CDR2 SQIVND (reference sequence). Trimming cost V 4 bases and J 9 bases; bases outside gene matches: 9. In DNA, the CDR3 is TGTGCCAGTAGTAGCGGACTAGCGGAGGGCACTGAGCAGTTCTTC. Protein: CASSSGLAEGTEQFF.

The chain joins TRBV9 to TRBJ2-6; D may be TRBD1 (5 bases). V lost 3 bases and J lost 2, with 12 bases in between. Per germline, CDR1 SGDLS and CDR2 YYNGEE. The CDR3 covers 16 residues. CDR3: CASSALGETGANVLTF. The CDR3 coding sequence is TGTGCCAGCAGCGCCCTAGGGGAAACTGGGGCCAACGTCCTGACTTTC.

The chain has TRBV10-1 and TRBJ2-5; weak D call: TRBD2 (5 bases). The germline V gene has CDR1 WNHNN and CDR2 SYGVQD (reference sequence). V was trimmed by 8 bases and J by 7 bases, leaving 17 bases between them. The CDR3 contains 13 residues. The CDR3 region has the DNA TGCGCCAGCCGAGCAAATAACGAGGGGACCCAGTACTTC. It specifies CASRANNEGTQYF.

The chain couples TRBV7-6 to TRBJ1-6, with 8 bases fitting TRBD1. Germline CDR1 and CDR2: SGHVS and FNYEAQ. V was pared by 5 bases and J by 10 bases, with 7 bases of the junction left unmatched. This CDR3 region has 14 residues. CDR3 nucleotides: TGTGCCAGCAGCGCCCGACAGGGGATCTCACCCCTCCACTTT. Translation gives CASSARQGISPLHF. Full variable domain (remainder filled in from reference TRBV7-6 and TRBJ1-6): GAGVSQSPRYKVTKRGQDVALRCDPISGHVSLYWYRQALGQGPEFLTYFNYEAQQDKSGLPNDRFSAERPEGSISTLTIQRTEQRDSAMYRCASSARQGISPLHFGNGTRLTVT.

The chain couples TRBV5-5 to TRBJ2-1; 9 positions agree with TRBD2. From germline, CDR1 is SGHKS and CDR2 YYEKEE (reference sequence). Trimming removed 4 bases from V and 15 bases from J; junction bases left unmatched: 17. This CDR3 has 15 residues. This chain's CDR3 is CASSLLGAGGVKRFF. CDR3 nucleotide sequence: TGTGCCAGCAGCCTCCTGGGAGCGGGAGGTGTGAAACGGTTCTTC.

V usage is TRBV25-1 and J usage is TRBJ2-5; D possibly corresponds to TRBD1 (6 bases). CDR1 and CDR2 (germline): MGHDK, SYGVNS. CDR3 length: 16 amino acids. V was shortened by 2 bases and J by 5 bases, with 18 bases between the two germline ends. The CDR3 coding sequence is TGTGCCAGCAGTGAACCCCGGGTGCCAGGGGCGGAGACCCAGTACTTC. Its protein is CASSEPRVPGAETQYF.